The rows below give T cell receptor beta chains drawn from one sample of a study of OX40 agonist ivuxolimab in advanced cancers. Sequencing used immunoSEQ multiplex PCR; TCRdb keeps in-frame clones, though not all of them. The table has 65,000 to 70,000 clones, roughly four fifths seen once. Here the sequenced sample was CD4+ or CD8+ T cells sorted from blood, taken in a trial of the OX40 agonist ivuxolimab. These TCRs come from an adult with an advanced solid tumor such as melanoma, head and neck, liver or kidney cancer. Each CDR3 is given with its conserved first and last residue. Each record gives: clone size, J gene, V gene, D gene, CDR3 DNA, CDR3 protein. The D gene is left open where the match is weak. Size is stated for part of the rows, as once, few or many counts, or as a class when the clone is expanded.

NA	TRBJ2-5	TRBV6-1	NA	TGTGCCAGCAGCGAAAGAAAGGGCCGGCCATACCAAGAGACCCAGTACTTC	CASSERKGRPYQETQYF
NA	TRBJ1-5	TRBV6-7	NA	TGTGCCAGCAGTTACGACCGCGGACGGTATAATCAGCCCCAGCATTTT	CASSYDRGRYNQPQHF
NA	TRBJ2-2	TRBV5-4	NA	TGTGCCAGCAGCCACAGAAGCGGAGAGAACACCGGGGAGCTGTTTTTT	CASSHRSGENTGELFF
NA	TRBJ2-7	TRBV18	TRBD2	TGTGCCAGCTCACCCTCGGTACTAGCGAGTTACGAGCAGTACTTC	CASSPSVLASYEQYF
NA	TRBJ1-5	TRBV6-5	TRBD1	TGTGCCAGCAGTTACACCAGGACAGGGACTCAGCCCCAGCATTTT	CASSYTRTGTQPQHF
NA	TRBJ2-3	TRBV10-1	NA	TGCGCCAGCAGTAGTGGGTCTTCGCGGGGAGATACGCAGTATTTT	CASSSGSSRGDTQYF
once	TRBJ2-5	TRBV9	TRBD2	TGTGCCAGCAGCGTTATAGCGGGGCGAGGAGAGACCCAGTACTTC	CASSVIAGRGETQYF
NA	TRBJ1-5	TRBV6-1	NA	TGTGCCAGCAGTCCGTCGGACGGAAATCAGCCCCAGCATTTT	CASSPSDGNQPQHF
many	TRBJ1-3	TRBV5-4	TRBD1	TGTGCCAGCAGCGGGGGGACAGGGACTGGAAACACCATATATTTT	CASSGGTGTGNTIYF
NA	TRBJ2-1	TRBV30	NA	TGTGCCTGGAGTCTCTCTAGATCCCGTGAGCAGTTCTTC	CAWSLSRSREQFF
NA	TRBJ1-5	TRBV30	NA	TGTGCCTGGAGGCCAGATAGCAATCAGCCCCAGCATTTT	CAWRPDSNQPQHF
NA	TRBJ1-5	TRBV27	NA	TGTGCCAGCAGTTTATTCGGTGGTTCCGGGAGTAGCAATCAGCCCCAGCATTTT	CASSLFGGSGSSNQPQHF
NA	TRBJ2-7	TRBV28	TRBD2	TGTGCCAGCAGTGAACTAGCGACCTTGAATTACGAGCAGTACTTC	CASSELATLNYEQYF
NA	TRBJ2-5	TRBV5-4	NA	TGTGCCAGCAGCACAGGGGAGGGGCGAGAGACCCAGTACTTC	CASSTGEGRETQYF
once	TRBJ2-7	TRBV6-1	NA	TGTGCCAGCAGTGGAGAGGCGTCCTACGAGCAGTACTTC	CASSGEASYEQYF
once	TRBJ2-6	TRBV19	NA	TGTGCCAGTAGTCGTGGACGGGATTCTAGCTCTGGGGCCAACGTCCTGACTTTC	CASSRGRDSSSGANVLTF
NA	TRBJ2-1	TRBV6-4	TRBD2	TGTGCCAGCAGCGCAGGGACTAGCGGGTACAATGAGCAGTTCTTC	CASSAGTSGYNEQFF
NA	TRBJ2-3	TRBV18	TRBD2	TGTGCCAGCTCCGCGGGGGGGCGGATCCCAGATACGCAGTATTTT	CASSAGGRIPDTQYF
NA	TRBJ1-1	TRBV7-9	NA	TGTGCCAGCAGCCTATCGGTGAACACTGAAGCTTTCTTT	CASSLSVNTEAFF
NA	TRBJ1-3	TRBV28	NA	TGTGCCAGCAGTTTTGGGGGCATGAGAAACACCATATATTTT	CASSFGGMRNTIYF
NA	TRBJ2-3	TRBV7-6	TRBD2	TGTGCCAGCAGCTTGACTAGCAACACAGATACGCAGTATTTT	CASSLTSNTDTQYF
NA	TRBJ2-5	TRBV28	NA	TGTGCCAGCAGTCAGATAGAAGAGACCCAGTACTTC	CASSQIEETQYF
once	TRBJ2-5	TRBV6-6	TRBD2	TGTGCCAGCAGTTCACCGTTGGGTAGCGGGCAAGAGACCCAGTACTTC	CASSSPLGSGQETQYF
NA	TRBJ2-1	TRBV10-3	NA	TGTGCCATCGGAAGTCTGGGGGCTAACTACAATGAGCAGTTCTTC	CAIGSLGANYNEQFF
NA	TRBJ2-3	TRBV5-1	NA	TGCGCCAGCAGCCCCGGGCGGCGGGGCCCAGCACCAACTAGCACAGATACGCAGTATTTT	CASSPGRRGPAPTSTDTQYF
once	TRBJ2-3	TRBV12-5	TRBD2	TGTGCTAGTGCCCCGAGCGGGGCGAGCACCGGTTTATTT	CASAPSGASTGLF
NA	TRBJ1-5	TRBV2	TRBD1	TGTGCCAGCAGTTCGGGACAGGGGGCAGGTCAGCCCCAGCATTTT	CASSSGQGAGQPQHF
NA	TRBJ2-3	TRBV18	NA	TGTGCCAGCTCAACGACCAGGGCAGATACGCAGTATTTT	CASSTTRADTQYF
NA	TRBJ1-3	TRBV5-4	NA	TGTGCCAGCAGCTTGGGAGGGCTTAGCTCTGGAAACACCATATATTTT	CASSLGGLSSGNTIYF
few	TRBJ1-5	TRBV7-6	NA	TGTGCCAGCAGCCCCGGGAGCAATCAGCCCCAGCATTTT	CASSPGSNQPQHF
NA	TRBJ2-4	TRBV9	TRBD1	TGTGCCAGCAACCTAGGGACAGCGAAAAACATTCAGTACTTC	CASNLGTAKNIQYF
few	TRBJ1-1	TRBV9	NA	TGTGCCAGCAGCGTCGGGGGAACGAACACTGAAGCTTTCTTT	CASSVGGTNTEAFF
NA	TRBJ2-7	TRBV28	NA	TGTGCCAGCACCTCCCGCGGGGATCGCTACGAGCAATACTTC	CASTSRGDRYEQYF
NA	TRBJ1-3	TRBV28	NA	TGTGCCAGCAGTCCGTCGGACACTCTGCACTCTGGAAACACCATATATTTT	CASSPSDTLHSGNTIYF
NA	TRBJ1-1	TRBV2	TRBD1	TGTGCCAGTAACAGGGGGGACGTGAACACTGAAGCTTTCTTT	CASNRGDVNTEAFF
once	TRBJ2-2	TRBV27	NA	TGTGCCAGCAGTTTAAAAGGGGGGGCTACCGGGGAGCTGTTTTTT	CASSLKGGATGELFF
NA	TRBJ2-2	TRBV5-1	NA	TGCGCCAGCAGCCCACAGGATACCGGGGAGCTGTTTTTT	CASSPQDTGELFF
NA	TRBJ2-5	TRBV19	NA	TGTGCCAGTAGTATGGGGACGTACCAAGAGACCCAGTACTTC	CASSMGTYQETQYF
NA	TRBJ2-2	TRBV2	TRBD1	TGTGCCAGCAGTAGACAGGGGACGACCGGGGAGCTGTTTTTT	CASSRQGTTGELFF
NA	TRBJ2-3	TRBV5-1	NA	TGCGCCAGCAGCTTACACTACGTTGGTACGCAGTATTTT	CASSLHYVGTQYF
NA	TRBJ2-3	TRBV6-5	NA	TGTGCCAGCAGTGCTAAGTCAGGAGATACGCAGTATTTT	CASSAKSGDTQYF
NA	TRBJ2-1	TRBV6-6	TRBD2	TGTGCCAGCAGCCACGAGGGGAGGGTCTACAATGAGCAGTTCTTC	CASSHEGRVYNEQFF
NA	TRBJ1-3	TRBV7-2	NA	TGTGCCAGCATCCCCGACACGGCGGGAAACACCATATATTTT	CASIPDTAGNTIYF
NA	TRBJ2-1	TRBV7-9	TRBD2	TGTGCCAGCAGCTATATTCTAGCGGGAGTTAGTGAGCAGTTCTTC	CASSYILAGVSEQFF
NA	TRBJ2-6	TRBV7-9	NA	TGTGCCAGCAACCATCCACGGACGTCCGAAGGGGCCAACGTCCTGACTTTC	CASNHPRTSEGANVLTF
NA	TRBJ1-2	TRBV6-1	TRBD1	TGTGCCAGCATTAACAGGGGGGCTAACTATGGCTACACCTTC	CASINRGANYGYTF
few	TRBJ2-5	TRBV7-2	TRBD1	TGTGCCAGCAGCTCTCTGGACAGGAAAGAGACCCAGTACTTC	CASSSLDRKETQYF
NA	TRBJ2-1	TRBV20-1	TRBD1	TGCAGTGCTGACAGGGGAACTGAGCAGTTCTTC	CSADRGTEQFF
NA	TRBJ1-2	TRBV11-2	TRBD1	TGTGCCAGCAGCTTAATACAGGGGTGGAAGTATGGCTACACCTTC	CASSLIQGWKYGYTF
few	TRBJ2-1	TRBV27	TRBD1	TGTGCCAGCAGTTATGGGGACAGGGGGTACAATGAGCAGTTCTTC	CASSYGDRGYNEQFF
NA	TRBJ1-4	TRBV5-1	TRBD1	TGCGCCAGCAGCTGGGACAGCTCGGAGAATGAAAAACTGTTTTTT	CASSWDSSENEKLFF
once	TRBJ2-2	TRBV7-6	TRBD2	TGTGCCAGCAGCCGAGGACTAGCGGGGGCCGTGATCACCGGGGAGCTGTTTTTT	CASSRGLAGAVITGELFF
NA	TRBJ1-2	TRBV6-1	NA	TGTGCCAGCACCGAGGGGGGGAGCTGGGGCTACACCTTC	CASTEGGSWGYTF
NA	TRBJ1-2	TRBV7-8	NA	TGTGCCAGCAGCTTAGTAGCCGGAGCTAACTATGGCTACACCTTC	CASSLVAGANYGYTF
NA	TRBJ2-1	TRBV19	NA	TGTGCCAGTAGCTCCCAGCAGAGCTCCTACAATGAGCAGTTCTTC	CASSSQQSSYNEQFF